Detailed here is one T cell receptor beta chain. Its antigen is as yet unknown. The CDR3 loop spans 15 amino acids. V was clipped by 2 bases and J by 1 base; unmatched bases: 1. Germline CDR1 and CDR2: WSHSY and SAAADI. This specimen belongs to a study of shared clonotypes between healthy human individuals. Study-wide findings and caveats: Among donors, the sharing of clonotypes was expected to be influenced by sequencing depth.

Clones were sequenced by immunoSEQ multiplex PCR, and TCRdb holds only the in-frame ones, with some missing. The repertoire has 490,000 or so clones, around 80% of them found once; the top ten carry 12%. This sequence was found in a woman in her thirties or forties in good health. Some clones in this sample may be carry-over from other donors' samples. This chain uses TRBV10-2 with TRBJ2-2; 7 nucleotides line up with TRBD2. The sequenced sample was PBMCs. CDR3 residues: CASSERTRNTGELFF. CDR3 in DNA: TGCGCCAGCAGTGAGAGGACTAGGAACACCGGGGAGCTGTTTTTT.